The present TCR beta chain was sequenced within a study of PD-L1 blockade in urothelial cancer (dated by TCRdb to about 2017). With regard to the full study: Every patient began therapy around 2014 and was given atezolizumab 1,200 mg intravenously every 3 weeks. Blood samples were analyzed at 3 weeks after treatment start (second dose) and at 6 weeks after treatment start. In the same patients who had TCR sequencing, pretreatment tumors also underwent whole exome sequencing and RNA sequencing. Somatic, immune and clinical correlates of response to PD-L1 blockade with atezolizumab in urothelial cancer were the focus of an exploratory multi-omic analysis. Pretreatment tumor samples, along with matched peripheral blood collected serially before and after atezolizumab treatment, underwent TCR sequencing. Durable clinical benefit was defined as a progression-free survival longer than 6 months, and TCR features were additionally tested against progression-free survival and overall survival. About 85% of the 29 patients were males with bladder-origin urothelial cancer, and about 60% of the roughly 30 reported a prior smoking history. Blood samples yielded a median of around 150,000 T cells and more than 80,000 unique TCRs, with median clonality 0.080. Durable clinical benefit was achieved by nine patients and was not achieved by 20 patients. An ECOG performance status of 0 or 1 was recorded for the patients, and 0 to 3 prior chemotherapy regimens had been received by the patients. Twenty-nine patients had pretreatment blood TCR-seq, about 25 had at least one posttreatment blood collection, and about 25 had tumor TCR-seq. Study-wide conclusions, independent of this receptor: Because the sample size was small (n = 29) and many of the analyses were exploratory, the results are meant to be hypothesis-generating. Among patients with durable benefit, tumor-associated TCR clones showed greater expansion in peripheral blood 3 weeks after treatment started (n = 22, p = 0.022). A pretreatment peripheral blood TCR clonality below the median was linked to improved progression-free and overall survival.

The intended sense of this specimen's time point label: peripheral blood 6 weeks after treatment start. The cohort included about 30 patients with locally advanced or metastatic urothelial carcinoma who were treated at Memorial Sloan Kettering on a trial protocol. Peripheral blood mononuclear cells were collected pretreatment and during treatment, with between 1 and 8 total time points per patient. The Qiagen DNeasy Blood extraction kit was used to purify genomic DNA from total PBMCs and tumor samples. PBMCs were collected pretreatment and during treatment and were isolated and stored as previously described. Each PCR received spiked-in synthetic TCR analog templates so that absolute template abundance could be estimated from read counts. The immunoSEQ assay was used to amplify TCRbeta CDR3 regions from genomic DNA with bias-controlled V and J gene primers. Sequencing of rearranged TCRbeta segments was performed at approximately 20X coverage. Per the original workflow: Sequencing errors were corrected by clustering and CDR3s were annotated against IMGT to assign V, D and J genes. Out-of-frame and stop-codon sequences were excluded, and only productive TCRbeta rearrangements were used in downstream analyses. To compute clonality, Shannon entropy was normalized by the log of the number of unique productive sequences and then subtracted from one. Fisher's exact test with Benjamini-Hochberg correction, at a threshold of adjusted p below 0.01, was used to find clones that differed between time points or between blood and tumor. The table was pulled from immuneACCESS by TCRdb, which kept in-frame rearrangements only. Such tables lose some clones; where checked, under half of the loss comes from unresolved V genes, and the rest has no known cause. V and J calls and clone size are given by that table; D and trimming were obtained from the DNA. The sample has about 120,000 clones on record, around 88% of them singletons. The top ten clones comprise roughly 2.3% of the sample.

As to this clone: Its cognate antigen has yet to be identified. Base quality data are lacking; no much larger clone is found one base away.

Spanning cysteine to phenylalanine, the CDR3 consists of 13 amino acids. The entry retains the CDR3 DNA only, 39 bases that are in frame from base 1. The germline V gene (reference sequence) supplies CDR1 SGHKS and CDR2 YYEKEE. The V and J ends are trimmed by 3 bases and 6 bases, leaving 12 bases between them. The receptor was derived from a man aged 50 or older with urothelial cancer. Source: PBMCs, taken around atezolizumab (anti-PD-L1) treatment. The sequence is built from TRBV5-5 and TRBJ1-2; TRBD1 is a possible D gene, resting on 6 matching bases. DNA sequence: TGTGCCAGCAGCTGGAACAGGGTTGATGGCTACACCTTC. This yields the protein CASSWNRVDGYTF.